A selection of T cell receptor beta chains follows, all from one sample in a study of PD-1 blockade in classical Hodgkin lymphoma. The repertoire was sequenced with immunoSEQ multiplex PCR; TCRdb's copy has only in-frame clones and lacks some. The sample carries fewer than 90,000 clones, over 85% recorded once. Sequenced material: peripheral blood mononuclear cells (PBMCs). The receptors here all came from a human donor with classical Hodgkin lymphoma. Both conserved end residues are part of each CDR3. D genes are given only for firm matches. A clone size is listed for some rows: how often the clone was seen (once, few, many), or a class if it is expanded.

NA,TRBV27,NA,TRBJ1-2,CAPVQGLYYGYTF,TGTGCCCCCGTTCAGGGGCTCTACTATGGCTACACCTTC
NA,TRBV7-8,NA,TRBJ2-5,CASNVAGQETQYF,TGTGCCAGCAATGTCGCAGGGCAAGAGACCCAGTACTTC
NA,TRBV19,NA,TRBJ1-2,CASTMGGGLGYGYTF,TGTGCCAGTACCATGGGCGGGGGCCTCGGCTATGGCTACACCTTC
NA,TRBV6-4,NA,TRBJ1-2,CASSDSFGAPFAF,TGTGCCAGCAGTGACTCCTTCGGGGCACCATTCGCCTTC
NA,TRBV18,NA,TRBJ1-2,CASSPDRIYGYTF,TGTGCCAGCTCGCCAGACAGAATCTATGGCTACACCTTC
once,TRBV28,TRBD2,TRBJ2-1,CASSPGTSVLSSYNEQFF,TGTGCCAGCAGCCCCGGGACTAGCGTCCTAAGCTCCTACAATGAGCAGTTCTTC
NA,TRBV7-2,TRBD1,TRBJ1-5,CASSPGQGGQPQHF,TGTGCCAGCAGCCCCGGACAGGGCGGTCAGCCCCAGCATTTT
NA,TRBV7-2,NA,TRBJ2-3,CASSFSRDTQYF,TGTGCCAGCAGCTTCTCGAGGGATACGCAGTATTTT
NA,TRBV7-2,NA,TRBJ1-6,CASSVDRHSPLHF,TGTGCCAGCAGCGTCGACAGGCATTCACCCCTCCACTTT
NA,TRBV5-6,NA,TRBJ2-5,CASSLGGRKQETQYF,TGTGCCAGCAGCTTGGGAGGGAGGAAGCAAGAGACCCAGTACTTC
NA,TRBV5-1,TRBD2,TRBJ2-1,CASSLLLQAGGPRNEQFF,TGCGCCAGCAGCTTACTTCTACAAGCGGGAGGGCCTCGTAATGAGCAGTTCTTC
NA,TRBV7-2,NA,TRBJ1-1,CASSFNIEAFF,TGTGCCAGCAGCTTCAATATTGAAGCTTTCTTT
NA,TRBV5-4,NA,TRBJ1-4,CASTNRPNEKLFF,TGTGCCAGCACAAACAGACCTAATGAAAAACTGTTTTTT
NA,TRBV29-1,NA,TRBJ2-1,CSVERWDNEQFF,TGCAGCGTTGAAAGATGGGACAATGAGCAGTTCTTC
NA,TRBV28,NA,TRBJ2-7,CASSLTPGSAAGNEQYF,TGTGCCAGCAGTTTGACCCCGGGGTCAGCGGCAGGGAACGAGCAGTACTTC
NA,TRBV20-1,NA,TRBJ2-3,CSAFREDTQYF,TGCAGTGCATTCCGGGAAGATACGCAGTATTTT
NA,TRBV14,NA,TRBJ2-7,CASSQGDPYEQYF,TGTGCCAGCAGCCAAGGTGACCCCTACGAGCAGTACTTC
NA,TRBV18,TRBD2,TRBJ2-3,CASSRLAGGRDTQYF,TGTGCCAGCTCACGACTAGCGGGAGGGCGGGATACGCAGTATTTT
few,TRBV30,TRBD1,TRBJ1-4,CAWSAFTGEGEKLFF,TGTGCCTGGAGTGCCTTCACAGGGGAAGGTGAAAAACTGTTTTTT
NA,TRBV7-9,NA,TRBJ1-2,CASSLQAAYGYTF,TGTGCCAGCAGCTTACAAGCCGCGTATGGCTACACCTTC
NA,TRBV18,NA,TRBJ1-6,CASSPSGTANAPLHF,TGTGCCAGCTCACCGTCCGGGACCGCGAATGCACCCCTCCACTTT
NA,TRBV5-4,NA,TRBJ1-1,CASSLRSGNTEAFF,TGTGCCAGCAGCTTGCGGTCAGGGAACACTGAAGCTTTCTTT
NA,TRBV5-1,NA,TRBJ2-7,CASSPRPGLTYEQYF,TGCGCCAGCAGCCCGCGCCCGGGACTCACCTACGAGCAGTACTTC
NA,TRBV7-2,NA,TRBJ1-5,CASSLGNQPQHF,TGTGCCAGCAGCCTGGGCAATCAGCCCCAGCATTTT
NA,TRBV4-3,NA,TRBJ1-1,CASSLNGYTEAFF,TGCGCCAGCAGCCTTAACGGGTACACTGAAGCTTTCTTT
NA,TRBV7-2,NA,TRBJ2-7,CASSFSGKSSYEQYF,TGTGCCAGCAGTTTTAGCGGAAAGAGCTCCTACGAGCAGTACTTC
NA,TRBV2,NA,TRBJ1-4,CASSEERNEKLFF,TGTGCCAGCAGTGAAGAGCGTAATGAAAAACTGTTTTTT
NA,TRBV10-3,TRBD2,TRBJ2-7,CAISEKAGTSGSIAGEQYF,TGTGCCATCAGTGAGAAAGCGGGGACTAGCGGGAGTATCGCGGGAGAGCAGTACTTC
NA,TRBV19,NA,TRBJ1-5,CASSNGGAVNQPQHF,TGTGCCAGTAGTAACGGCGGGGCGGTAAATCAGCCCCAGCATTTT
few,TRBV27,TRBD2,TRBJ2-6,CASSADGGSGANVLTF,TGTGCCAGCAGTGCGGACGGGGGGTCTGGGGCCAACGTCCTGACTTTC
few,TRBV27,TRBD2,TRBJ2-5,CASSFWGGETQYF,TGTGCCAGCAGTTTCTGGGGGGGAGAGACCCAGTACTTC
NA,TRBV27,TRBD1,TRBJ2-7,CASSLYPGQGMDEQYF,TGTGCCAGCAGTTTATACCCGGGACAGGGTATGGACGAGCAGTACTTC
NA,TRBV2,NA,TRBJ1-1,CASSEAGGYTEAFF,TGTGCCAGCAGTGAAGCGGGGGGTTACACTGAAGCTTTCTTT
NA,TRBV4-1,NA,TRBJ2-1,CASSQVFTGSVEQFF,TGCGCCAGCAGCCAAGTTTTCACTGGGTCGGTTGAGCAGTTCTTC
NA,TRBV15,NA,TRBJ1-4,CATSRDLMNLVAGLFF,TGTGCCACCAGCAGAGATTTGATGAATTTGGTGGCAGGGCTGTTTTTT
NA,TRBV14,TRBD1,TRBJ2-3,CASSQGGQGATDTQYF,TGTGCCAGCAGCCAAGGAGGACAGGGGGCTACAGATACGCAGTATTTT
NA,TRBV7-9,NA,TRBJ1-1,CASSRNVGASEAFF,TGTGCCAGCAGCAGAAACGTTGGGGCTTCTGAAGCTTTCTTT
NA,TRBV4-1,NA,TRBJ2-1,CASSQEGPSSYNEQFF,TGCGCCAGCAGCCAAGAAGGGCCGAGCTCCTACAATGAGCAGTTCTTC
once,TRBV5-4,NA,TRBJ2-5,CASMFIGVETQYF,TGTGCCAGCATGTTTATCGGCGTAGAGACCCAGTACTTC
NA,TRBV14,NA,TRBJ1-1,CASSQLSQGSAFF,TGTGCCAGCAGCCAATTATCTCAGGGAAGCGCTTTCTTT
NA,TRBV19,NA,TRBJ1-2,CASSISVRENYGYTF,TGTGCCAGTAGTATTTCCGTCAGGGAGAACTATGGCTACACCTTC
NA,TRBV7-3,TRBD1,TRBJ2-3,CASSSGQGTDTQYF,TGTGCCAGCAGCTCCGGACAGGGCACAGATACGCAGTATTTT
NA,TRBV27,NA,TRBJ2-7,CASSRYHGGDEQYF,TGTGCCAGCAGCCGCTACCATGGGGGCGACGAGCAGTACTTC
NA,TRBV7-9,NA,TRBJ1-2,CASSNTDLSGYTF,TGTGCCAGCAGCAACACAGATCTGTCTGGCTACACCTTC
NA,TRBV6-1,NA,TRBJ1-3,CASNMDSGNTIYF,TGTGCCAGCAACATGGACTCTGGAAACACCATATATTTT